This TCR beta chain was found in a study of T cell changes during pregnancy in multiple sclerosis. The assay was immunoSEQ multiplex PCR, and TCRdb's table has in-frame clones only and misses some. This table has more than 55,000 clones, about nine tenths appearing once. The CDR3 is 15 amino acids. The germline gives CDR1 LNHNV, CDR2 YYDKDF (reference sequence). Trimming left V 1 base short and J 0 bases short, with 7 bases between. The input for sequencing was peripheral blood, taken in the second trimester of pregnancy. This receptor was identified in a female donor with multiple sclerosis, enrolled in a pregnancy study. V and J are TRBV15 and TRBJ1-3; possibly TRBD1 for D (6 bases). The CDR3 bases are TGTGCCACCAGCAGAGGGACAGCCTCTGGAAACACCATATATTTT. Its protein is CATSRGTASGNTIYF. Looking up the rest from reference TRBV15 and TRBJ1-3 gives the full variable domain: DAMVIQNPRYQVTQFGKPVTLSCSQTLNHNVMYWYQQKSSQAPKLLFHYYDKDFNNEADTPDNFQSRRPNTSFCFLDIRSPGLGDTAMYLCATSRGTASGNTIYFGEGSWLTVV.